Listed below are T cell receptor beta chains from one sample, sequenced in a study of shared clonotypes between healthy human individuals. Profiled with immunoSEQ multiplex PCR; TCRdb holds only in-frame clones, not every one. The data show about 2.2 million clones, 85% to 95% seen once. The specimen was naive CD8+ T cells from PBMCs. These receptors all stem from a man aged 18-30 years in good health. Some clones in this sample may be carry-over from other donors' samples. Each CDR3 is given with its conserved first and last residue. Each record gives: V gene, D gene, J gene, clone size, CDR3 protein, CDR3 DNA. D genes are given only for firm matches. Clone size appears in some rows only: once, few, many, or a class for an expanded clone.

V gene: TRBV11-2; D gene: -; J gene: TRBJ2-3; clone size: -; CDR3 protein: CASSPSLGSADTQYF; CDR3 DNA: TGTGCCAGCAGCCCGAGTCTAGGTTCGGCAGATACGCAGTATTTT
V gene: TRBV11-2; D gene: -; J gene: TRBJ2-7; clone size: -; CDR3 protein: CASSLGSASYEQYF; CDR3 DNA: TGTGCCAGCAGCTTAGGCTCGGCCTCCTACGAGCAGTACTTC
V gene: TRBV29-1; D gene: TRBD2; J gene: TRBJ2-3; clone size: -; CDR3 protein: CSVEGGGAFTSGRAISRVDTQYF; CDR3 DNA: TGCAGCGTTGAAGGTGGAGGGGCCTTCACTAGCGGGAGGGCCATTTCTCGCGTGGATACGCAGTATTTT
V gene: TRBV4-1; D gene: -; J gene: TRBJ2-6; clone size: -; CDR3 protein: CASSQRVSGANVLTF; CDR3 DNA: TGCGCCAGCAGCCAGAGGGTAAGCGGGGCCAACGTCCTGACTTTC
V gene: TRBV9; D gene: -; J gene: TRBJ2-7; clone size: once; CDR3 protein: CASSVEQVSINEQYF; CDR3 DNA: TGTGCCAGCAGCGTGGAGCAGGTCTCGATAAACGAGCAGTACTTC
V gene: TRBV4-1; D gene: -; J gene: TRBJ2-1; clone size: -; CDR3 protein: CASSSALQEQFF; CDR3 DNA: TGCGCCAGCAGCTCAGCGCTCCAAGAGCAGTTCTTC
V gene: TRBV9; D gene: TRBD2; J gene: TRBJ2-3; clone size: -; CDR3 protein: CASSPASGWSTDTQYF; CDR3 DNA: TGTGCCAGCAGCCCCGCTAGCGGGTGGAGCACAGATACGCAGTATTTT
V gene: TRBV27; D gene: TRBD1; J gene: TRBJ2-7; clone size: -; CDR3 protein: CASSIRDRLYEQYF; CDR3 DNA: TGTGCCAGCAGTATCCGGGACAGACTCTACGAGCAGTACTTC
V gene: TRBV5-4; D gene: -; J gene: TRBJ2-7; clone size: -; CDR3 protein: CASSFYTSTYEQYF; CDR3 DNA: TGTGCCAGCAGCTTTTACACCTCCACCTACGAGCAGTACTTC
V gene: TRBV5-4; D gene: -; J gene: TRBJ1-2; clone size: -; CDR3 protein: CASSTALNYGYTF; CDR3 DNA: TGTGCCAGCAGCACGGCCCTCAACTATGGCTACACCTTC
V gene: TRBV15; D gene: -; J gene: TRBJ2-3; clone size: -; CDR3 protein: CATSGGRRQDTQYF; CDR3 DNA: TGTGCCACCAGCGGAGGGCGTCGGCAGGATACGCAGTATTTT
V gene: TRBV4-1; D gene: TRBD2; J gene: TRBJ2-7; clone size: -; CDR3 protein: CASSQESSTSGFYEQYF; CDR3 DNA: TGCGCCAGCAGCCAAGAATCGTCCACTAGCGGGTTCTACGAGCAGTACTTC
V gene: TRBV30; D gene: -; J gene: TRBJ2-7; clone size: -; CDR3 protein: CAWSVRGVVEQYF; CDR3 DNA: TGTGCCTGGAGTGTACGAGGGGTAGTCGAGCAGTACTTC
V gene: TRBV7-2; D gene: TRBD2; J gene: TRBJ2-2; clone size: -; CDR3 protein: CASSPRLAGGTGELFF; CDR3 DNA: TGTGCCAGCAGCCCCCGGCTAGCGGGGGGCACCGGGGAGCTGTTTTTT
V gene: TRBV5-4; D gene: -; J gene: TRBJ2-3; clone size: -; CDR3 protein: CASSLIAGSTDTQYF; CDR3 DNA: TGTGCCAGCAGCTTGATAGCTGGTAGCACAGATACGCAGTATTTT
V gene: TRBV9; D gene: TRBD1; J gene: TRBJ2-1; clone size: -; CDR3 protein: CASSSSGTGNNEQFF; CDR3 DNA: TGTGCCAGCAGCTCCTCCGGGACAGGGAACAATGAGCAGTTCTTC
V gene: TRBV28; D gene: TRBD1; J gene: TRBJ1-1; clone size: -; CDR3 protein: CASSFGQGGTEAFF; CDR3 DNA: TGTGCCAGCAGTTTTGGACAGGGTGGTACTGAAGCTTTCTTT
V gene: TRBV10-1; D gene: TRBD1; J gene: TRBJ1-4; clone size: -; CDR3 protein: CASRDRGFKERIEKLFF; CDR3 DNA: TGCGCCAGCCGGGACAGGGGGTTTAAGGAGCGTATTGAAAAACTGTTTTTT
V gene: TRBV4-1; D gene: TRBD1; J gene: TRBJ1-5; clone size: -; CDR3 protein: CASSQGEQGIQPQHF; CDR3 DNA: TGCGCCAGCAGCCAAGGGGAACAGGGGATTCAGCCCCAGCATTTT
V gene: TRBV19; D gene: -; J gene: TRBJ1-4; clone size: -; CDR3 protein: CASSPRTREKLFF; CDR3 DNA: TGTGCCAGTAGTCCCCGGACGCGGGAAAAACTGTTTTTT
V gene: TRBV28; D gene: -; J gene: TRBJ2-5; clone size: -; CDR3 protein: CASSLPTEETQYF; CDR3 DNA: TGTGCCAGCAGTTTGCCTACGGAAGAGACCCAGTACTTC
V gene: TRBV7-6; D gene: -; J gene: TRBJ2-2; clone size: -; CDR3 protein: CASSPFAEGGFTGELFF; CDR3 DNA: TGTGCCAGCAGCCCTTTTGCGGAGGGTGGTTTCACCGGGGAGCTGTTTTTT
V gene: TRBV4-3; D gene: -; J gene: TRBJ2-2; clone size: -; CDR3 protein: CASSQAHWANTGELFF; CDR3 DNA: TGCGCCAGCAGCCAAGCCCACTGGGCAAACACCGGGGAGCTGTTTTTT
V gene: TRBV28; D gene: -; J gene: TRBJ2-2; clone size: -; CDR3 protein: CASSYGANTGELFF; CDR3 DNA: TGTGCCAGCAGTTACGGGGCGAACACCGGGGAGCTGTTTTTT
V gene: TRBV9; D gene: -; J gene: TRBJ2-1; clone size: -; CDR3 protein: CASSASGGSARHEQFF; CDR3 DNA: TGTGCCAGCAGTGCAAGTGGGGGATCAGCACGCCATGAGCAGTTCTTC
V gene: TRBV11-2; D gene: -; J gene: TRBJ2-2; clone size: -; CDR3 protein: CASSLARGRLRRLFF; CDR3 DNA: TGTGCCAGCAGCTTAGCGCGCGGCAGACTTAGGCGGCTGTTTTTT
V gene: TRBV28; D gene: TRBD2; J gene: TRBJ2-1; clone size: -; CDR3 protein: CASSPRLAGLNEQFF; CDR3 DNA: TGTGCCAGCAGTCCGCGACTAGCGGGTTTAAATGAGCAGTTCTTC
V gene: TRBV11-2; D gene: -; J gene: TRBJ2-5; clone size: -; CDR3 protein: CASSPFLGAETQYF; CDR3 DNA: TGTGCCAGCAGCCCCTTCTTGGGGGCAGAGACCCAGTACTTC
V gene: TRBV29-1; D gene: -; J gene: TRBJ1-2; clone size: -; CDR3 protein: CSVDGRLNYGYTF; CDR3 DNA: TGCAGCGTTGACGGCAGGCTGAACTATGGCTACACCTTC
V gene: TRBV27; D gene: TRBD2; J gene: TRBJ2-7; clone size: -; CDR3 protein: CASSSPTGLAGGPYSYEQYF; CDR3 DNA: TGTGCCAGCAGTTCCCCCACGGGACTAGCGGGAGGGCCTTACTCCTACGAGCAGTACTTC
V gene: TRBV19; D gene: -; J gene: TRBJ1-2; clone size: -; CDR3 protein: CASRPGATGYTF; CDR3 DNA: TGTGCCAGTAGACCCGGAGCCACGGGCTACACCTTC
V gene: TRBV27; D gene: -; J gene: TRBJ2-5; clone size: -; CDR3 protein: CASSLLRQGKETQYF; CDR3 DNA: TGTGCCAGCAGTTTATTACGACAAGGGAAAGAGACCCAGTACTTC
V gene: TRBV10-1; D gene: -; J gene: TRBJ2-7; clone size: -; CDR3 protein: CASTTTTYEQYF; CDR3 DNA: TGCGCCAGCACCACTACTACCTACGAGCAGTACTTC
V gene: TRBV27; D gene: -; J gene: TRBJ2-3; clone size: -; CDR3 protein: CASSLRRYGDTQYF; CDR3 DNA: TGTGCCAGCAGTTTGAGGCGGTACGGAGATACGCAGTATTTT
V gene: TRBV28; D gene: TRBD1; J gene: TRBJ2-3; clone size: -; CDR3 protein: CASSLIYPTGGDTQYF; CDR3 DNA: TGTGCCAGCAGTTTAATCTACCCCACAGGGGGAGATACGCAGTATTTT
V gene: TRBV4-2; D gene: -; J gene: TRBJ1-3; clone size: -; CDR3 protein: CASSQDPGSGNTIYF; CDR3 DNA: TGTGCCAGCAGCCAAGATCCGGGCTCTGGAAACACCATATATTTT
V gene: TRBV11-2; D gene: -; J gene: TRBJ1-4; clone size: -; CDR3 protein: CASSFGDSTNEKLFF; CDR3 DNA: TGTGCCAGCAGCTTCGGGGATTCAACTAATGAAAAACTGTTTTTT
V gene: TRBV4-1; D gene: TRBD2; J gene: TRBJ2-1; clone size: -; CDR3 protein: CASSQELAGGYEQFF; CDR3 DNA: TGCGCCAGCAGCCAAGAACTAGCGGGAGGGTACGAGCAGTTCTTC
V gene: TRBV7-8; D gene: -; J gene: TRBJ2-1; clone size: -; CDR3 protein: CASSPDTGSYNEQFF; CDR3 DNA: TGTGCCAGCAGCCCAGACACCGGATCCTACAATGAGCAGTTCTTC
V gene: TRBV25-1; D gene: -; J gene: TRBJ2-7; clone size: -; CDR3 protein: CASSDPSGLIYEQYF; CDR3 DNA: TGTGCCAGCAGTGACCCCAGCGGACTTATTTACGAGCAGTACTTC
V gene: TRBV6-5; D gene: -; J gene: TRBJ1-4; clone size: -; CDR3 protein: CASSTGTTNSEKLFF; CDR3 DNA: TGTGCCAGCAGTACCGGGACAACCAACTCTGAAAAACTGTTTTTT
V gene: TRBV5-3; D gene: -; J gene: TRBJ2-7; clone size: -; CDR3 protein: CARSLEAQGTYEQYF; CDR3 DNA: TGTGCCAGAAGCTTGGAGGCCCAGGGAACCTACGAGCAGTACTTC
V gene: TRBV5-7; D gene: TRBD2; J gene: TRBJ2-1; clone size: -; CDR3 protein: CASTSLAGEPRGEQFF; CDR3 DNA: TGTGCCAGCACCAGCCTAGCGGGGGAACCCAGAGGTGAGCAGTTCTTC
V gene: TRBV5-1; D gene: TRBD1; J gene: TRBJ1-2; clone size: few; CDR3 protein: CASSYGQGVNYGYTF; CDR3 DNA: TGCGCCAGCAGCTATGGACAGGGAGTTAACTATGGCTACACCTTC
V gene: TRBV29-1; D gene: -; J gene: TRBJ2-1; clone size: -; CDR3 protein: CSVEGGEQFF; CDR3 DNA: TGCAGCGTTGAAGGGGGGGAGCAGTTCTTC
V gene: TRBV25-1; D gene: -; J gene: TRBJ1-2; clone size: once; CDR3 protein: CASSEGTGSLNYGYTF; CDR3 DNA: TGTGCCAGCAGTGAAGGGACGGGCAGCCTTAACTATGGCTACACCTTC
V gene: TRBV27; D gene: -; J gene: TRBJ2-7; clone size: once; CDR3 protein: CASSLLLGGGPYEQYF; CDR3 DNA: TGTGCCAGCAGTTTACTCTTAGGAGGGGGTCCATACGAGCAGTACTTC
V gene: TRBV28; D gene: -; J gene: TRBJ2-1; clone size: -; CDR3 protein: CASSASSFFFDEQFF; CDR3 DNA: TGTGCCAGCAGTGCCTCTAGCTTCTTCTTCGATGAGCAGTTCTTC
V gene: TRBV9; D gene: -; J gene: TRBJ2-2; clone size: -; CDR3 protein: CASSAERGPRTPGELFF; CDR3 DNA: TGTGCCAGCAGCGCCGAACGAGGACCTCGAACACCGGGGGAGCTGTTTTTT
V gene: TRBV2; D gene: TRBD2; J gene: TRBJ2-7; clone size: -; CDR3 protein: CASSPRLAYYEQYF; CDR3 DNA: TGTGCCAGCAGTCCTAGACTAGCCTACTACGAGCAGTACTTC
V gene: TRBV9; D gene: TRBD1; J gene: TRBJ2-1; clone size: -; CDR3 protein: CASSADRAFSYNEQFF; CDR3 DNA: TGTGCCAGCAGCGCCGACAGGGCGTTTTCGTACAATGAGCAGTTCTTC
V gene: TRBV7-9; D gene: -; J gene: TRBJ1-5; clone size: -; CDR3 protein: CASSLAGAEDQPQHF; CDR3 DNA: TGTGCCAGCAGCTTAGCGGGGGCCGAGGATCAGCCCCAGCATTTT